The next 9 T cell receptor beta chains were all read from a single sample in a study of patients and donors after allogeneic stem cell transplantation. TCRdb processed the RT-PCR reads anew with MiXCR; each CDR3 protein has one entry. The table shows about 160,000 distinct CDR3 sequences, with about 29% occurring only once. Material: blood, either unsorted or a sorted T cell fraction (not recorded which). Receptors were obtained from a human donor who was either an allogeneic HSCT recipient or a stem cell or donor lymphocyte infusion donor (not recorded which). It is not recorded whose cells these are; they may come from a transplant donor.

This clonotype was picked up a small number of times. J is TRBJ2-7 and V is TRBV5-1; 9 nucleotides match TRBD2. From germline, CDR1 is SGHRS and CDR2 YFSETQ. V lost 0 bases, J lost 1 base, and 5 bases stayed unmatched. CDR3 length: 16 amino acids. CDR3 coding DNA: TGCGCCAGCAGCTTGGTTGTGACTAGCGGTTCCTACGAGCAGTACTTC. This translates into CASSLVVTSGSYEQYF. The whole variable domain, filled in from reference TRBV5-1 and TRBJ2-7, reads KAGVTQTPRYLIKTRGQQVTLSCSPISGHRSVSWYQQTPGQGLQFLFEYFSETQRNKGNFPGRFSGRQFSNSRSEMNVSTLELGDSALYLCASSLVVTSGSYEQYFGPGTRLTVT.

The chain recombines TRBV6-5 with TRBJ1-4; D call uncertain. This CDR3 has 14 residues. V was cut by 9 bases and J by 6 bases, with 17 bases left in between. CDR1 is MNHEY and CDR2 is SVGAGI in the germline V gene. CDR3 residues: CASGRSRDDEKLFF. In DNA, the CDR3 is TGTGCCAGTGGACGGAGTAGGGATGATGAAAAACTGTTTTTT.

This clonotype was found a few times. The chain recombines TRBV9 with TRBJ2-1; D unclear. Germline-derived CDR1 and CDR2 are SGDLS and YYNGEE. V lost 2 bases to trimming and J lost 4 bases, with 13 bases between them. This CDR3 is built from 15 residues. CDR3 nucleotide sequence: TGTGCCAGCAGCGTGGGCCCTAGGAATTACAATGAGCAGTTCTTC. The encoded protein is CASSVGPRNYNEQFF.

This clonotype was counted between two and nine times. The rearrangement links TRBV20-1 to TRBJ2-3; D may be TRBD2 (5 bases). This CDR3 has 12 amino acids. V was pared by 4 bases and J by 2 bases, with 7 bases between. CDR1 DFQATT and CDR2 SNEGSKA come from the germline V gene (reference sequence). The CDR3 DNA is TGCAGTGCTATTCGGGACACAGATACGCAGTATTTT. Translating it yields CSAIRDTDTQYF.

This clonotype was counted between two and nine times. V gene TRBV15 combines with J gene TRBJ1-1; D possibly corresponds to TRBD1 (5 bases). V lost 6 bases, J lost 0 bases, and 8 bases lay in between. CDR3 length: 13 residues. Germline CDR1 and CDR2: LNHNV and YYDKDF (reference sequence). DNA for the CDR3: TGTGCCACCAGGTGGGGGGTGAACACTGAAGCTTTCTTT. This sequence encodes CATRWGVNTEAFF.

This clonotype was found a few times. CDR3 sequence: CASRGAGNEQFF. The CDR3, as DNA: TGTGCCAGCAGGGGAGCGGGGAATGAGCAGTTCTTC. The chain joins TRBV3-1 to TRBJ2-1; 7 nucleotides align to TRBD2. The CDR3 is 12 amino acids. Germline CDR1 LGHDT, CDR2 YNNKEL (reference sequence). V was clipped by 6 bases and J by 7 bases; unmatched bases: 3.

In this sample, this clonotype turned up a few times. Here the CDR3 reads CASSQDGSGGGFQPQHF. The CDR3 DNA reads TGCGCCAGCAGCCAAGATGGGAGCGGAGGGGGCTTTCAGCCCCAGCATTTT. The rearrangement links TRBV4-1 to TRBJ1-5; 7 nucleotides match TRBD1. V dropped 0 bases and J dropped 6; count of bases not matched to a gene: 11. Germline values: CDR1 MGHRA, CDR2 YSYEKL. This CDR3 is built from 17 residues.

The chain carries TRBV4-3 and TRBJ2-3; D might be TRBD1 or TRBD2, each matching 5 bases. This CDR3 spans 15 amino acids. CDR1 LGHNA and CDR2 YSLEER come from the germline V gene. The V end lost 3 bases, the J end lost 2 bases, and 12 bases lay between the germline ends. In DNA, the CDR3 is TGCGCCAGCAGCCAGAGCCGGGACCTCACAGATACGCAGTATTTT. This gives the protein CASSQSRDLTDTQYF.

The CDR3 bases are TGTGCCAGCTCACCACCGAACGGGAGGAGGCACGACTCTGGAAACACCATATATTTT. It specifies CASSPPNGRRHDSGNTIYF. The chain combines TRBV18 with TRBJ1-3, with D hard to call. This CDR3 is 19 amino acids long. Trimming pared 0 bases from V and 0 bases from J, leaving 18 bases between. Germline CDR1 and CDR2: KGHSH and LQKENI.